A single sample gave rise to the 29 T cell receptor beta chains below, sequenced in a study of PD-L1 blockade in urothelial cancer. Some clones are missing from TCRdb's copy, which holds only in-frame ones; the method was immunoSEQ multiplex PCR. The sample has tens of thousands of clones; approximately 90% are singletons. Time point specified: peripheral blood 6 weeks after treatment start. The sequenced sample was PBMCs, obtained around atezolizumab (anti-PD-L1) treatment. Receptor source: a woman older than 75 with urothelial cancer.

The gene calls are TRBV27 and TRBJ1-1; D uncertain. The CDR3 is 13 amino acids. V was shortened by 7 bases and J by 0 bases, with 9 bases between the two germline ends. Looked up from germline, CDR1 is MNHEY and CDR2 is SMNVEV (reference sequence). CDR3 amino acids: CASMETLNTEAFF. The CDR3 DNA reads TGTGCCAGCATGGAGACCCTGAACACTGAAGCTTTCTTT.

This chain joins TRBV11-3 and TRBJ2-7, with 7 bases that match TRBD1. The CDR3 is 14 residues long. Trimming cost V 4 bases and J 5 bases; bases outside gene matches: 8. The germline gives CDR1 SGHNT, CDR2 YENEEA. The CDR3 region has the DNA TGTGCCAGCAGCTCCCACAGGGGAAGCCACGAGCAGTACTTC. It translates to CASSSHRGSHEQYF.

This rearrangement joins TRBV5-1 to TRBJ2-3; weak D call: TRBD1 (5 bases). From germline, CDR1 is SGHRS and CDR2 YFSETQ. The CDR3 contains 18 residues. Trimming removed 1 base at V and 4 bases at J, with 22 bases between. This chain's CDR3 is CASSLSGRDRVPPDTQYF. The CDR3 nucleotides read TGCGCCAGCAGCTTGTCCGGCAGGGATCGAGTCCCCCCAGATACGCAGTATTTT.

The rearrangement joins TRBV6-1 to TRBJ1-5, with a possible D match to TRBD1 (6 bases). The CDR3 extends over 15 amino acids. Trimming pared 7 bases from V and 1 base from J, leaving 14 bases between. Germline V gene lookup returns CDR1 MNHNS and CDR2 SASEGT. CDR3 bases: TGTGCCAGCATGGGAGTCAGGGGAAGCAATCAGCCCCAGCATTTT. It translates to CASMGVRGSNQPQHF.

J is TRBJ2-3 and V is TRBV28, with D possibly being TRBD1 (5 bases). V lost 8 bases, J lost 4 bases, and 19 bases lay in between. The germline CDR1 and CDR2 sequences are MDHEN and SYDVKM. This CDR3 has 15 residues. Here the CDR3 DNA reads TGTGCCAGCCTCACGGTGGGGCAGGGCGCAGATACGCAGTATTTT. Residues: CASLTVGQGADTQYF. Combining the CDR3 with reference TRBV28 and TRBJ2-3 gives the whole variable domain DVKVTQSSRYLVKRTGEKVFLECVQDMDHENMFWYRQDPGLGLRLIYFSYDVKMKEKGDIPEGYSVSREKKERFSLILESASTNQTSMYLCASLTVGQGADTQYFGPGTRLTVL.

The chain has TRBV19 and TRBJ1-5; 7 bases line up with TRBD1. Germline V gives CDR1 LNHDA, CDR2 SQIVND (reference sequence). The V and J ends lost 3 bases and 4 bases, in that order; junction bases with no gene match: 6. The CDR3 has 15 amino acids. Written as DNA, the CDR3 is TGTGCCAGTAGTATTGGGGGACAGCGTAATCAGCCCCAGCATTTT. Its translation is CASSIGGQRNQPQHF.

The rearrangement uses TRBV5-6 and TRBJ2-2; the D gene is possibly TRBD1 (6 bases). Per germline, CDR1 SGHDT and CDR2 YYEEEE. This CDR3 comprises 16 residues. Trimming removed 2 bases at V and 4 bases at J, with 15 bases between. The CDR3 reads CASSLPRDTITGELFF. The DNA of the CDR3 is TGTGCCAGCAGCTTACCCCGGGACACAATCACCGGGGAGCTGTTTTTT.

The gene calls are TRBV27 and TRBJ2-7, with 8 bases aligning to TRBD1. Germline values: CDR1 MNHEY, CDR2 SMNVEV (reference sequence). The CDR3 is 14 amino acids. J lost 2 bases, V lost 5 bases, and 5 bases had no gene match. This CDR3 is CASSRTGSTYEQYF. The CDR3 region has the DNA TGTGCCAGCAGTAGGACAGGGTCTACCTACGAGCAGTACTTC.

The V call is TRBV19, the J call TRBJ2-7, with D perhaps TRBD2 (8 bases). With 6 bases removed from V and 3 bases from J, the gap between germline ends came to 21 bases. The V gene's germline CDR1 is LNHDA and CDR2 SQIVND (reference sequence). The CDR3 has 16 residues. The CDR3 protein is CASSGGDWDSGYEQYF. DNA for the CDR3: TGTGCCAGTAGCGGGGGGGACTGGGACAGCGGCTACGAGCAGTACTTC.

The V gene is TRBV30, the J gene TRBJ1-1; a weak D match, TRBD1 (5 bases). Trimming took 1 base from V and 5 from J, leaving 8 bases between them. CDR1 and CDR2 (germline): GTSNPN, SVGIG (reference sequence). This CDR3 contains 12 residues. In DNA form, the CDR3 reads TGTGCCTGGAGTGGGGGGGGGACTGAAGCTTTCTTT. Translated: CAWSGGGTEAFF. Complete variable domain (other parts from reference TRBV30 and TRBJ1-1): SQTIHQWPATLVQPVGSPLSLECTVEGTSNPNLYWYRQAAGRGLQLLFYSVGIGQISSEVPQNLSASRPQDRQFILSSKKLLLSDSGFYLCAWSGGGTEAFFGQGTRLTVV.

This clone has a single count. The chain links TRBV19 to TRBJ1-5, with a weak D call TRBD1 (5 bases). Germline V CDR1 and CDR2: LNHDA, SQIVND (reference sequence). This CDR3 region has 16 residues. V lost 5 bases and J 5 bases, leaving 19 bases between the germline ends. The CDR3: CASSEVGGGWDQPQHF. CDR3 nucleotide sequence: TGTGCCAGTAGTGAAGTGGGGGGAGGATGGGATCAGCCCCAGCATTTT.

The J gene is TRBJ1-1, the V gene TRBV7-8; TRBD1 is a possible D gene (5 bases). Between the trimmed V and J ends, which lost 2 bases and 5 bases, there was a span of 12 bases. The CDR3 is made up of 14 amino acids. Germline loops: CDR1 SGHVS, CDR2 FQNEAQ. In nucleotides, the CDR3 is TGTGCCAGCAGCTTATTGGCGGGGGGAACTGAAGCTTTCTTT. This translates into CASSLLAGGTEAFF. The full variable domain, with the rest looked up from reference TRBV7-8 and TRBJ1-1, is GAGVSQSPRYKVAKRGQDVALRCDPISGHVSLFWYQQALGQGPEFLTYFQNEAQLDKSGLPSDRFFAERPEGSVSTLKIQRTQQEDSAVYLCASSLLAGGTEAFFGQGTRLTVV.

This clone was seen once. This rearrangement joins TRBV7-3 to TRBJ2-1; 8 bases agree with TRBD2. Trimming at V came to 0 bases and at J to 0 bases, leaving 7 bases not matched to a gene. The germline gives CDR1 SGHTA, CDR2 FQGTGA. CDR3 length: 18 residues. The CDR3: CASSLTTSGLSSYNEQFF. CDR3 DNA: TGTGCCAGCAGCTTAACTACTAGCGGACTGAGCTCCTACAATGAGCAGTTCTTC.

This chain joins TRBV5-1 and TRBJ2-7; no firm D call. V was trimmed by 6 bases and J by 4 bases, leaving 14 bases between them. The CDR3 is 13 residues long. The germline gives CDR1 SGHRS, CDR2 YFSETQ. The chain's CDR3 is CASTGVSTYEQYF. As DNA, the CDR3 is TGCGCCAGCACTGGTGTAAGCACTTACGAGCAGTACTTC.

This chain links TRBV9 with TRBJ2-3; TRBD2 agrees at 8 bases. V lost 4 bases and J lost 8; bases outside the gene matches: 6. The CDR3 contains 13 residues. From germline, CDR1 is SGDLS and CDR2 YYNGEE. The CDR3 nucleotides read TGTGCCAGCAGCCCCCCCAGCGGGGGTACGCAGTATTTT. Translation: CASSPPSGGTQYF.

The CDR3 is CASSQSRERGGELFF. The CDR3 coding sequence is TGTGCCAGCAGCCAAAGCCGGGAACGAGGCGGGGAGCTGTTTTTT. The V and J genes are TRBV7-3 and TRBJ2-2; possible D gene TRBD2, 5 bases. V was clipped by 5 bases and J by 7 bases, with 17 bases between them. The CDR3 is 15 residues long. The germline gives CDR1 SGHTA, CDR2 FQGTGA.

The V gene is TRBV27, the J gene TRBJ2-7, with D perhaps matching TRBD1 (5 bases). This CDR3 is 13 amino acids long. Trimming pared 7 bases from V and 1 base from J, leaving 11 bases between. CDR1 and CDR2 (germline): MNHEY, SMNVEV (reference sequence). CDR3 sequence: CASNFPGSYEQYF. In DNA, the CDR3 is TGTGCCAGCAATTTTCCAGGGTCCTACGAGCAGTACTTC.

The chain links TRBV5-1 to TRBJ2-3; TRBD1 aligns across 7 bases. Unmatched junction bases numbered 13, after V lost 4 bases and J lost 14 bases. The CDR3 is 13 amino acids. CDR1 is SGHRS and CDR2 is YFSETQ in the germline V gene. CDR3 sequence: CASSQDLGGPAYF. In DNA, the CDR3 is TGCGCCAGCAGCCAAGACCTAGGGGGCCCGGCGTATTTT.

This clone was seen just once. V is TRBV18 and J is TRBJ2-1; 9 bases fit TRBD2. CDR1 is KGHSH, CDR2 LQKENI, per germline. V lost 3 bases, J lost 4 bases, and 4 bases stayed unmatched. The CDR3 sequence is 15 residues long. Here the CDR3 reads CASSPGLATYNEQFF. CDR3 DNA: TGTGCCAGCTCACCCGGACTAGCGACGTACAATGAGCAGTTCTTC. The complete variable domain, with remaining parts taken from reference TRBV18 and TRBJ2-1, reads NAGVMQNPRHLVRRRGQEARLRCSPMKGHSHVYWYRQLPEEGLKFMVYLQKENIIDESGMPKERFSAEFPKEGPSILRIQQVVRGDSAAYFCASSPGLATYNEQFFGPGTRLTVL.

The CDR3 DNA reads as TGTGCCTGGAGAGAGCCCGGGACAGGGGTTCGGGCTTTCTTT. Residues: CAWREPGTGVRAFF. The chain carries TRBV30 and TRBJ1-1, with 10 bases aligning to TRBD1. V gave up 3 bases and J gave up 11 bases; unmatched junction bases: 12. The CDR3 covers 14 residues. CDR1 GTSNPN and CDR2 SVGIG come from the germline V gene (reference sequence).

This clone is a singleton in its sample. This chain joins TRBV9 and TRBJ1-2; D is perhaps TRBD1 (5 bases). Germline assignment: CDR1 SGDLS and CDR2 YYNGEE. The length of the CDR3 is 12 residues. V dropped 0 bases and J dropped 8 bases, with 8 bases sitting between them. CDR3 nucleotide sequence: TGTGCCAGCAGCGTAGCGACAGCCGGCTACACCTTC. It yields the protein CASSVATAGYTF. The whole variable domain, filled in from reference TRBV9 and TRBJ1-2, reads DSGVTQTPKHLITATGQRVTLRCSPRSGDLSVYWYQQSLDQGLQFLIQYYNGEERAKGNILERFSAQQFPDLHSELNLSSLELGDSALYFCASSVATAGYTFGSGTRLTVV.

V usage is TRBV28 and J usage is TRBJ1-5; a possible D gene is TRBD1 (5 bases). Germline V CDR1 and CDR2: MDHEN, SYDVKM. This CDR3 spans 19 amino acids. V was clipped by 7 bases and J by 0 bases, with 25 bases between them. The CDR3 protein is CASKHSGEGIRYSNQPQHF. The CDR3 region has the DNA TGTGCCAGCAAGCACTCGGGGGAGGGGATTCGATATAGCAATCAGCCCCAGCATTTT.

The chain recombines TRBV18 with TRBJ2-1, with a possible D match to TRBD1 (5 bases). The V end lost 0 bases, the J end lost 2 bases, and 5 bases lay between the germline ends. The length of the CDR3 is 14 residues. Germline CDR1 KGHSH, CDR2 LQKENI. CDR3 loop: CASSPPDTYNEQFF. The CDR3 nucleotides are TGTGCCAGCTCACCACCGGACACCTACAATGAGCAGTTCTTC.

The J gene is TRBJ2-4, the V gene TRBV5-4; D not resolved. Trimming left V 0 bases short and J 0 bases short, with 13 bases between. CDR3 length: 17 residues. Germline V gene lookup returns CDR1 SGHNT and CDR2 YYREEE (reference sequence). The CDR3 coding sequence is TGTGCCAGCAGCTTGGCCTCTAACCGCATAGCCAAAAACATTCAGTACTTC. Its translation: CASSLASNRIAKNIQYF.

The V gene is TRBV5-1, the J gene TRBJ2-5, with 10 bases fitting TRBD1. Per the germline V gene, CDR1 is SGHRS and CDR2 is YFSETQ. The CDR3 covers 13 residues. V lost 2 bases, J lost 7 bases, and 2 bases stayed unmatched. The CDR3 protein is CASSFGQGGTQYF. CDR3 sequence (DNA): TGCGCCAGCAGCTTTGGACAGGGGGGGACCCAGTACTTC.

The chain joins TRBV28 to TRBJ2-5, with D possibly TRBD1 on 5 matching bases. Trimming took off 10 bases at V and 5 bases at J, with 17 bases between the two ends. Per germline, CDR1 MDHEN and CDR2 SYDVKM. This CDR3 is 13 amino acids long. The CDR3 bases are TGTGCCACCAACCTCGCAGGGCTGGAGACCCAGTACTTC. Translation: CATNLAGLETQYF.

The gene calls are TRBV30 and TRBJ1-2; D might be TRBD1 (6 bases). Trimming shortened V by 0 bases and J by 4 bases, and 15 bases separated the two germline ends. Per the germline V gene, CDR1 is GTSNPN and CDR2 is SVGIG (reference sequence). This CDR3 is built from 15 residues. CDR3 amino acids: CAWSVPRGFSYGYTF. The CDR3 DNA is TGTGCCTGGAGTGTACCCAGGGGTTTTTCCTATGGCTACACCTTC.

CDR3: CASSQDLLGTSGGTQYF. CDR3 sequence (DNA): TGTGCCAGCAGCCAAGATCTTCTTGGGACTAGCGGGGGGACCCAGTACTTC. This chain connects TRBV4-2 to TRBJ2-5, with 14 bases aligning to TRBD2. This CDR3 is 17 amino acids long. The V gene end was trimmed by 0 bases and the J gene end by 7 bases; junction bases not matched to a gene: 7. CDR1 LGHNA and CDR2 YNFKEQ come from the germline V gene.

V is TRBV6-1 and J is TRBJ2-3, with TRBD2 matching over 8 bases. CDR1 and CDR2 (germline): MNHNS, SASEGT. J gave up 4 bases and V 8 bases, and 5 bases lay outside the gene matches. This CDR3 is built from 13 residues. The CDR3 loop is CASQRGSSDTQYF. The DNA of the CDR3 is TGTGCCAGCCAGCGGGGGTCGTCAGATACGCAGTATTTT.